This is a list of T cell receptor beta chains from one sample in a study of CD8+ T cells in alopecia areata. Clones were read by immunoSEQ multiplex PCR, and TCRdb kept only the in-frame ones, dropping some. This table has more than 100,000 clones, more than 40% appearing once. Sample: CD4+ T cells sorted from blood, taken at week 4, from a patient treated with tofacitinib. The source is a human donor with alopecia areata. Each CDR3 is given with its conserved first and last residue. D genes are given only for firm matches. Where a row states a size, it is once, few, many or the class of an expanded clone; other rows omit it.

>-|TRBJ2-1|-|TRBV6-5
TGTGCCAGCAGGGCTAATAGGTTTAGGAATGAGCAGTTCTTC
CASRANRFRNEQFF
>-|TRBJ1-2|-|TRBV30
TGTGCCTGGAGTCCGGTCTATGGCTACACCTTC
CAWSPVYGYTF
>-|TRBJ2-1|TRBD2|TRBV7-3
TGTGCCAGCAGCCAAGAGGCGGGAGAAGAGCAGTTCTTC
CASSQEAGEEQFF
>-|TRBJ2-3|-|TRBV7-2
TGTGCCAGCAGCTTTACAGGGGGGGCGCAGTATTTT
CASSFTGGAQYF
>-|TRBJ2-5|-|TRBV14
TGTGCCAGCAGCCGTTTTAGCGTTCAAGAGACCCAGTACTTC
CASSRFSVQETQYF
>-|TRBJ1-2|-|TRBV11-1
TGTGCCAGCAGCTTAACCGGGGCCGGGACTAACTATGGCTACACCTTC
CASSLTGAGTNYGYTF
>-|TRBJ2-2|-|TRBV30
TGTGCCTGGACCGCGAACACCGGGGAGCTGTTTTTT
CAWTANTGELFF
>-|TRBJ2-7|TRBD1|TRBV9
TGTGCCAGCAGCGTGGGACAGGGTAGAATTTACGAGCAGTACTTC
CASSVGQGRIYEQYF
>-|TRBJ1-5|TRBD1|TRBV29-1
TGCAGCGTCGCGGTTCAGGGGGTAAGCAATCAGCCCCAGCATTTT
CSVAVQGVSNQPQHF
>-|TRBJ1-2|TRBD1|TRBV10-3
TGTGCCATCAGGGATTCAGGGGGCGCCGACTATGGCTACACCTTC
CAIRDSGGADYGYTF
>once|TRBJ2-7|-|TRBV5-1
TGCGCCAGCAGCTTGAGGCGGGGTGACTACGAGCAGTACTTC
CASSLRRGDYEQYF
>-|TRBJ1-2|-|TRBV30
TGTGCCTGGAGTGCCGGGTTCCGTGGCTACACCTTC
CAWSAGFRGYTF
>-|TRBJ1-1|-|TRBV10-3
TGTGCCATCGGGGCAGGGTCAGGGAACACTGAAGCTTTCTTT
CAIGAGSGNTEAFF
>-|TRBJ1-3|-|TRBV7-6
TGTGCCAGCAGCTTAGGGGAAGGGACGGAGTCGGACCTCTCTGGAAACACCATATATTTT
CASSLGEGTESDLSGNTIYF
>-|TRBJ2-1|TRBD2|TRBV29-1
TGCAGCGTTGTTGCGGGAGGGCCCCACAATGAGCAGTTCTTC
CSVVAGGPHNEQFF
>-|TRBJ2-5|-|TRBV2
TGTGCCAGCAGCCCAACCCCAGGGGAGACCCAGTACTTC
CASSPTPGETQYF
>-|TRBJ1-5|-|TRBV4-1
TGCGCCAGCAGCCAAGATGTAGACAGGAGGGGTCAGCCCCAGCATTTT
CASSQDVDRRGQPQHF
>-|TRBJ1-1|-|TRBV29-1
TGCAGCGTTGTGGGGCGGATGAAAACTGAAGCTTTCTTT
CSVVGRMKTEAFF
>few|TRBJ1-1|-|TRBV5-1
TGCGCCAGCAGCCCCGGGAACCTGAACACTGAAGCTTTCTTT
CASSPGNLNTEAFF
>-|TRBJ2-7|TRBD1|TRBV30
TGTGCCTGGAGGGCACAGGGGGCTATCCACGAGCAGTACTTC
CAWRAQGAIHEQYF
>few|TRBJ2-3|-|TRBV29-1
TGCAGCGTTGAAGGTGGCATACACCGTACGCAGTATTTT
CSVEGGIHRTQYF
>few|TRBJ1-6|-|TRBV9
TGTGCCAGCAGCGCGGGAATGCCCTCCTATAATTCACCCCTCCACTTT
CASSAGMPSYNSPLHF
>once|TRBJ2-3|-|TRBV29-1
TGCAGCGTTACCCCCTCAGACCCGAGCACAGATACGCAGTATTTT
CSVTPSDPSTDTQYF
>few|TRBJ1-6|TRBD1|TRBV5-1
TGCGCCAGCCGGGCGGGACAGGGAGATTCACCCCTCCACTTT
CASRAGQGDSPLHF
>-|TRBJ1-5|-|TRBV9
TGTGCCAGCAGCGTAGGGGCAGGGATGTCTCAGCCCCAGCATTTT
CASSVGAGMSQPQHF
>few|TRBJ2-7|TRBD2|TRBV30
TGTGCCTGGACCCCTCACGGGAGGGATTACGAGCAGTACTTC
CAWTPHGRDYEQYF
>few|TRBJ2-3|TRBD2|TRBV29-1
TGCAGCGCTGGGACTAGTGGCACAGATACGCAGTATTTT
CSAGTSGTDTQYF
>-|TRBJ2-3|TRBD2|TRBV5-4
TGTGCCAGCAGCTCCGGGGGACTACGCACAGATACGCAGTATTTT
CASSSGGLRTDTQYF
>few|TRBJ1-2|-|TRBV5-8
TGTGCCAGCAACCTGGGGACCGTAGCTAACTATGGCTACACCTTC
CASNLGTVANYGYTF
>-|TRBJ2-1|TRBD1|TRBV5-1
TGCGCCAGCAGCTTGGCGCCCCCCGGGACAGGGTACAATGAGCAGTTCTTC
CASSLAPPGTGYNEQFF
>few|TRBJ1-5|-|TRBV30
TGTGCCTGGAGCCGCCAGGGGAATCAGCCCCAGCATTTT
CAWSRQGNQPQHF
>-|TRBJ1-5|-|TRBV23-1
TGCGCCAGCAGTCAATCAAGCGATCAGCCCCAGCATTTT
CASSQSSDQPQHF
>-|TRBJ2-3|-|TRBV5-1
TGCGCCAGCAGCTTGGACCCACCCTACACAGATACGCAGTATTTT
CASSLDPPYTDTQYF
>-|TRBJ1-1|-|TRBV2
TGTGCCAGCAGCGATCAGGGTTTGAACACTGAAGCTTTCTTT
CASSDQGLNTEAFF
>few|TRBJ2-7|-|TRBV6-5
TGTGCCAGCACCAAAAGGAGGGACCTCTACGAGCAGTACTTC
CASTKRRDLYEQYF
>-|TRBJ1-5|-|TRBV19
TGTGCCAGTAGTATGAAACAGAGCAACAATCAGCCCCAGCATTTT
CASSMKQSNNQPQHF
>few|TRBJ1-2|-|TRBV30
TGTGCCTGGAGCGGTGGCAGTTTCTATGGCTACACCTTC
CAWSGGSFYGYTF
>many|TRBJ1-5|-|TRBV6-5
TGTGCCAGCAGTTACAGGGGGGAACCCCAGCATTTT
CASSYRGEPQHF
>-|TRBJ2-1|-|TRBV30
TGTGCCTGGAGTGTGACTATGAGCTCCTACAATGAGCAGTTCTTC
CAWSVTMSSYNEQFF
>-|TRBJ1-1|-|TRBV5-1
TGCGCCAGCAGCTTGAACGCTTGGGCCAGCGAAACTGAAGCTTTCTTT
CASSLNAWASETEAFF
>-|TRBJ2-5|-|TRBV5-4
TGTGCCAGCAGCGCCGGCGGGACCCAGTACTTC
CASSAGGTQYF
>-|TRBJ2-1|TRBD2|TRBV9
TGTGCCAGCAGCGCGGGACTAGCGGGGGGTTACAATGAGCAGTTCTTC
CASSAGLAGGYNEQFF
>few|TRBJ1-2|TRBD1|TRBV4-2
TGTGCCAGCAGCCAAGGGGACAGGGGGTTTCGCTACACCTTC
CASSQGDRGFRYTF
>-|TRBJ2-7|TRBD2|TRBV19
TGTGCCAGTAGTCCGGCGGGGGGTTCCTACGAGCAGTACTTC
CASSPAGGSYEQYF
>few|TRBJ2-1|-|TRBV30
TGTGCCTGGAAACTGGGCGGGTCGAGGCGCAATGAGCAGTTCTTC
CAWKLGGSRRNEQFF
>once|TRBJ2-4|-|TRBV29-1
TGCAGCGTTGCCCCCTGGTCCCTCCGAGCCAAAAACATTCAGTACTTC
CSVAPWSLRAKNIQYF
>few|TRBJ2-7|TRBD2|TRBV5-1
TGCGCCAGCAGCCTTATAGCGGGGGGGCGTGAAGAGCAGTACTTC
CASSLIAGGREEQYF
>few|TRBJ1-3|TRBD1|TRBV30
TGTGCCTGGAGTGCCGGGACAGGGACGGGAAACACCATATATTTT
CAWSAGTGTGNTIYF
>-|TRBJ1-2|-|TRBV29-1
TGCAGCGCCTCACAGAGGGGGTATGGCTACACCTTC
CSASQRGYGYTF
>-|TRBJ2-1|-|TRBV5-1
TGCGCCAGCAGATACCAGGGCGATGAGCAGTTCTTC
CASRYQGDEQFF
>once|TRBJ2-7|-|TRBV7-3
TGTGCCAGCAGCTTAAGCCCAGGCGCACGATCCTACGAGCAGTACTTC
CASSLSPGARSYEQYF
>-|TRBJ2-7|TRBD2|TRBV4-1
TGTGCCAGCAGCCAAGCGGCGGGAGTAAACTACGAGCAGTACTTC
CASSQAAGVNYEQYF